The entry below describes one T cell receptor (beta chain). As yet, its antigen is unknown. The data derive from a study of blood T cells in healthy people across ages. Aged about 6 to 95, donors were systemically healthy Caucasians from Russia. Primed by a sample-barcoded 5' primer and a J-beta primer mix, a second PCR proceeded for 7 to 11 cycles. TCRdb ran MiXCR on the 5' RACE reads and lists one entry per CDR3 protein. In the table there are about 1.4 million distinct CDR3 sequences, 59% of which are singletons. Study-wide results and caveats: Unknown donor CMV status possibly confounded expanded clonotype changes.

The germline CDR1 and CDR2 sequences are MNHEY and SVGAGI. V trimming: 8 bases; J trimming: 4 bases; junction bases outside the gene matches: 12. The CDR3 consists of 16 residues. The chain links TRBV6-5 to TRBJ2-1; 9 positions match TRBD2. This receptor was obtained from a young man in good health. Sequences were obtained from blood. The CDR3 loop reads CASAPPGLATYNEQFF. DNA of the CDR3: TGTGCCAGCGCCCCCCCAGGACTAGCGACTTACAATGAGCAGTTCTTC.